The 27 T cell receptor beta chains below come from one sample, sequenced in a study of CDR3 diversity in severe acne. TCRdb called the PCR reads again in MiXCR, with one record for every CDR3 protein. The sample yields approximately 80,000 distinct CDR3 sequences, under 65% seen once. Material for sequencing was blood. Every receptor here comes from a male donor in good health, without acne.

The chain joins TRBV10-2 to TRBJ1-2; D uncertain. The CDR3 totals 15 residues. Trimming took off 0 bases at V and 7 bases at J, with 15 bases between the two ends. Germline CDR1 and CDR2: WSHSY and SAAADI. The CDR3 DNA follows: TGCGCCAGCAGTGAGTCGCCACAGACACCTACTGGCTACACCTTC. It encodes CASSESPQTPTGYTF.

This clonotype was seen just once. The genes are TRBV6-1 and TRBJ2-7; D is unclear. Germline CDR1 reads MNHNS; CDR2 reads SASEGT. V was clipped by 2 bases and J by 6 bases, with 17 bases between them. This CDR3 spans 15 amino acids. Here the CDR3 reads CASSERAIRAVEQYF. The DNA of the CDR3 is TGTGCCAGCAGTGAAAGAGCGATACGGGCGGTCGAGCAGTACTTC.

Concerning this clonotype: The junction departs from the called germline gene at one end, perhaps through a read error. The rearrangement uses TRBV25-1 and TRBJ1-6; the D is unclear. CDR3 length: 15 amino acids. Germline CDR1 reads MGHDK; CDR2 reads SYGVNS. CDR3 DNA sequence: TGTGCCAGCAGTGAAAGGGAACAGTATAATTCATCCCTCCACTTT. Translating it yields CASSEREQYNSSLHF.

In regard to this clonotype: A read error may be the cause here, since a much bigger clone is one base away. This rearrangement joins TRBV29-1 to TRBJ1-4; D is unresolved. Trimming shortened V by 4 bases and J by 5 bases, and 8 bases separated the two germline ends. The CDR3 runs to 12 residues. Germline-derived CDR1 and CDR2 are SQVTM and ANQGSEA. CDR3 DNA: TGCAGCGTTGCGTCCGAGAATGAAAAACTGTTTTTT. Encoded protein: CSVASENEKLFF.

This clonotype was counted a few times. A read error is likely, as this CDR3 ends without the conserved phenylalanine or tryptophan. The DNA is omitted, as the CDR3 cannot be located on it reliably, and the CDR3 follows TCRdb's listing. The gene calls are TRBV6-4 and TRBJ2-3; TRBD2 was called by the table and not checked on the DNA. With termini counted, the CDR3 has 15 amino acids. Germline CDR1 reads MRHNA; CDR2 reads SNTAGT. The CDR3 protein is CASRLAGTSTDTQYS.

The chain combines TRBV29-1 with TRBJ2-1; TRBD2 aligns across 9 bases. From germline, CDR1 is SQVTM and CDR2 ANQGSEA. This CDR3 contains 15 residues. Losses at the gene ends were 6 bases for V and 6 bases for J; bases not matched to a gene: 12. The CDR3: CSVSPLAGARNEQFF. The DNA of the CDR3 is TGCAGCGTGAGCCCCTTAGCGGGAGCACGCAATGAGCAGTTCTTC.

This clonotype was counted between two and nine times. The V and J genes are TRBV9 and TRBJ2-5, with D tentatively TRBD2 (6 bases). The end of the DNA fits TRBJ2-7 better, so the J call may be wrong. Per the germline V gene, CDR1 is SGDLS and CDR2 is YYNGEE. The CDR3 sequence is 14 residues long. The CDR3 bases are TGTGCCAGCAGCGCAGGGACTCCTAACTACGAGCAGTACTTC. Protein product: CASSAGTPNYEQYF.

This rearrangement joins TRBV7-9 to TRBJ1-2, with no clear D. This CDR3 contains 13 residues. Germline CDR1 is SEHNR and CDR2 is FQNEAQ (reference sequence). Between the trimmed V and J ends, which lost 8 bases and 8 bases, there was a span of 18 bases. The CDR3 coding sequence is TGTGCCAGCGAGGCGGATAGTCTTCAAGGCTACACCTTC. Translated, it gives CASEADSLQGYTF.

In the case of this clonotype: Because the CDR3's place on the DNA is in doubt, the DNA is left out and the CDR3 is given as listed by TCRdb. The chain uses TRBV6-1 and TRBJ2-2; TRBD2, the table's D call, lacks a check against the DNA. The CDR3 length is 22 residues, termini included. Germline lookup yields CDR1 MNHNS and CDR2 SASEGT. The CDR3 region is CANGLAGEYEQYFGPGTGELFF.

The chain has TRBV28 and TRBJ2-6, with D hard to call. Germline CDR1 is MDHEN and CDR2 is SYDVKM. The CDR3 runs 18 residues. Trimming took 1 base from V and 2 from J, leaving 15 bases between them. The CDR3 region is CASSLSYLVGAGANVLTF. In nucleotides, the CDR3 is TGTGCCAGCAGTTTATCGTATTTGGTTGGGGCTGGGGCCAACGTCCTGACTTTC.

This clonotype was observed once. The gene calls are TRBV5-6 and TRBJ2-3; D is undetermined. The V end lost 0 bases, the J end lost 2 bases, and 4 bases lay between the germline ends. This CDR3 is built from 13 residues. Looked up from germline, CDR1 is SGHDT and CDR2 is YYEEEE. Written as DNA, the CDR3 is TGTGCCAGCAGCTTGGGGAACACAGATACGCAGTATTTT. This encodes CASSLGNTDTQYF.

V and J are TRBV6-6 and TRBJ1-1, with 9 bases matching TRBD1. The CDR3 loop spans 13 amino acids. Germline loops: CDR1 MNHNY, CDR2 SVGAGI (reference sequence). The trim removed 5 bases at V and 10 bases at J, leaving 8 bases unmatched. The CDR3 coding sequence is TGTGCCAGCAGTCAGACACAGACAGGGGGAGCTTTCTTT. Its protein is CASSQTQTGGAFF.

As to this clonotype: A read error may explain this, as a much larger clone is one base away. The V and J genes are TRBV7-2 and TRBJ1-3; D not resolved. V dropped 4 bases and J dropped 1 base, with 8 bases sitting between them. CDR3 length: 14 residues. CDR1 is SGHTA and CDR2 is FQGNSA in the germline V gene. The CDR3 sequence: CASSWVSSGNTIYF. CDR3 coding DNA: TGTGCCAGCAGCTGGGTTTCTTCTGGAAACACCATATATTTT.

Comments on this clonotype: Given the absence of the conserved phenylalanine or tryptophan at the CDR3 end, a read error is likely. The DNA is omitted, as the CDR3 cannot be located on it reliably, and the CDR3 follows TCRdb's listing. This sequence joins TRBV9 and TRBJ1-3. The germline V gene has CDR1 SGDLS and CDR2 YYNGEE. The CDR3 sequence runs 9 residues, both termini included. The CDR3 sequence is CASSADIAS.

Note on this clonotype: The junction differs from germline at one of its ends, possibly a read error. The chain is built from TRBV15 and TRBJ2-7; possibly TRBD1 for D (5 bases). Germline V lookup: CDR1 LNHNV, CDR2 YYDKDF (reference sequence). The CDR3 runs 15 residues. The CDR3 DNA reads TGTGCCACCAGCAGAGAGGCTCAGGGCTCCCACGAGCAGTACTTC. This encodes CATSREAQGSHEQYF.

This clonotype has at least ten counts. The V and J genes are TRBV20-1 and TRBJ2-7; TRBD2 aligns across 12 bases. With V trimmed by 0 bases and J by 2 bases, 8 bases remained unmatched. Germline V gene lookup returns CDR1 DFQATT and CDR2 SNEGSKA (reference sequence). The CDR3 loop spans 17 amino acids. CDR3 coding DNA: TGCAGTGCTAGAGATAGGGAACTAGCGGGGGGCCCCTACGAGCAGTACTTC. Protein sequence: CSARDRELAGGPYEQYF.

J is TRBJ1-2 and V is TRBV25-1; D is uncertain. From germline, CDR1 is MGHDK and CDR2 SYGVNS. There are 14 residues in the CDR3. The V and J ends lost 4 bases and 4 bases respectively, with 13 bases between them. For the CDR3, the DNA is TGTGCCAGCAGTGGAGGACCGACCCTCTATGGCTACACCTTC. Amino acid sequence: CASSGGPTLYGYTF.

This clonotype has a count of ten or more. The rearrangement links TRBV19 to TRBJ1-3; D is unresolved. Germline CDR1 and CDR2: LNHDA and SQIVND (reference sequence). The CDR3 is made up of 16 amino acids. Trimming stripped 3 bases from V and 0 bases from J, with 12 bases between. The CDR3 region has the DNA TGTGCCAGTAGTATGGCGGGCAGGAGCTCTGGAAACACCATATATTTT. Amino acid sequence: CASSMAGRSSGNTIYF.

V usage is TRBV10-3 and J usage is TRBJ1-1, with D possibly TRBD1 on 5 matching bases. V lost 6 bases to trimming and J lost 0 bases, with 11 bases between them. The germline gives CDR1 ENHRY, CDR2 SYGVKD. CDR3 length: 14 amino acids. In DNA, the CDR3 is TGTGCCATCAGCCTCGGGGGGATGAACACTGAAGCTTTCTTT. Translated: CAISLGGMNTEAFF.

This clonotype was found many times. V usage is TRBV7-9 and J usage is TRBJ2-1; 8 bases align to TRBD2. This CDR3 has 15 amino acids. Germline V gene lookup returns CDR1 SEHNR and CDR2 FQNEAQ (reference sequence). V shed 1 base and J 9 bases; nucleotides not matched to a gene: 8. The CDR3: CASSLEGLGYVEQFF. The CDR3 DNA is TGTGCCAGCAGCTTAGAGGGACTAGGATACGTTGAGCAGTTCTTC.

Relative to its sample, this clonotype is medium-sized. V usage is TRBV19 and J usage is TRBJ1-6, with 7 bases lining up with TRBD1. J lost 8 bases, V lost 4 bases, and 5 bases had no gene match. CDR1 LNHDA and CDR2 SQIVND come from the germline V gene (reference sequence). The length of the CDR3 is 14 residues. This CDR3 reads CASSTRQGDSPLHF. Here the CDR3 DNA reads TGTGCCAGTAGTACCCGACAGGGCGATTCACCCCTCCACTTT.

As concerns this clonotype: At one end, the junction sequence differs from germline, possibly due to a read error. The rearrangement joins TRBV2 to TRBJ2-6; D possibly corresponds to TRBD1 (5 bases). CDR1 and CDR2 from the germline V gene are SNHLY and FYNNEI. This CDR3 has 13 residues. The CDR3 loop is CASEVSGANALTF. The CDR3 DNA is TGTGCCAGTGAAGTCTCTGGGGCCAACGCCCTGACTTTC.

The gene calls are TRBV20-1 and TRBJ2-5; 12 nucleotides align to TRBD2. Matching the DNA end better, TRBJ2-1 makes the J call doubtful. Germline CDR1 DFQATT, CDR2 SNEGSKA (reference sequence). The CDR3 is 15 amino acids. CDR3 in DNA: TGCAGTGCTAGACTAGCGGGAGGGCCAGACAATGAGCAGTTCTTC. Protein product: CSARLAGGPDNEQFF.

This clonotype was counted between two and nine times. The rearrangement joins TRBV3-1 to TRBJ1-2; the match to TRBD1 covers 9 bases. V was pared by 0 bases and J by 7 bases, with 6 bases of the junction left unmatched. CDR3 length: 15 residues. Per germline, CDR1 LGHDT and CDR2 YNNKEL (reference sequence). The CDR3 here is CASSQEGTGSGGYTF. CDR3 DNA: TGTGCCAGCAGCCAAGAGGGGACAGGGTCTGGTGGCTACACCTTC.

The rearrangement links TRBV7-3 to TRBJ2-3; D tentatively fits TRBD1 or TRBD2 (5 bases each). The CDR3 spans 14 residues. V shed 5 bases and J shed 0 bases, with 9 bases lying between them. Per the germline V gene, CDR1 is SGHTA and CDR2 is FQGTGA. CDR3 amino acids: CASSRDGSTDTQYF. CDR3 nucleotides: TGTGCCAGCAGCAGGGACGGAAGCACAGATACGCAGTATTTT. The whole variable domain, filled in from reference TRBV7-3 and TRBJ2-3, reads GAGVSQTPSNKVTEKGKYVELRCDPISGHTALYWYRQSLGQGPEFLIYFQGTGAADDSGLPNDRFFAVRPEGSVSTLKIQRTERGDSAVYLCASSRDGSTDTQYFGPGTRLTVL.

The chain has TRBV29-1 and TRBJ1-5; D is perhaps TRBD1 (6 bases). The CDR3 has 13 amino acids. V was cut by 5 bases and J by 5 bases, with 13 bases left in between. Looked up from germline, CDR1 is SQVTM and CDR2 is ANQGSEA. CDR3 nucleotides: TGCAGCGTTCTCTCGGACAGCGATCAGCCCCAGCATTTT. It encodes CSVLSDSDQPQHF. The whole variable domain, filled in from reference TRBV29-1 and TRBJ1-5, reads SAVISQKPSRDICQRGTSLTIQCQVDSQVTMMFWYRQQPGQSLTLIATANQGSEATYESGFVIDKFPISRPNLTFSTLTVSNMSPEDSSIYLCSVLSDSDQPQHFGDGTRLSIL.

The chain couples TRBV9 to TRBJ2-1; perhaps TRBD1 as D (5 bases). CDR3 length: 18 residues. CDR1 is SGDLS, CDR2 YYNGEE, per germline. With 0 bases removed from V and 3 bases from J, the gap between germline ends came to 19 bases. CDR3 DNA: TGTGCCAGCAGCGTAGCGGTGGAAGGGGCCGATGGCTACAATGAGCAGTTCTTC. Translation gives CASSVAVEGADGYNEQFF.